This paragraph covers one T cell receptor (beta chain) sequence. Its antigen specificity is not known. No clone much larger than this one lies a single base away; base qualities are absent. This specimen belongs to a study of lymphopenia after photon versus proton radiotherapy (dated by TCRdb to between 2018 and 2021). With respect to the entire study: In patients with gastrointestinal tumors who developed high-grade lymphopenia, the study compared the immunological effects of photon radiation therapy with those of proton radiation therapy. The study was designed to characterize how the impact on the immune system differs between the two radiation modalities. The cohort comprised approximately 21 patients with gastrointestinal tumors who received either photon or proton therapy and then developed lymphopenia. The research as a whole found: Relative stability during treatment was observed in proton-treated patients, whereas loss of naive T cells and TCR diversity and gain of effector/memory populations were observed in photon-treated patients. Across the cohort, among patients who died, a greater drop in TCR diversity after the nadir was inversely correlated with overall survival time. The authors looked at the survival association only in patients who died, and they framed better survival with proton therapy as a possibility rather than a demonstrated result. After the lymphocyte count nadir, photon-treated repertoires showed oligoclonal expansion, especially of CD8+ Temra cells, which drove the drop in diversity.

Receptor amplification or capture employed the immunoSEQ multiplex PCR assay. T cell repertoires were profiled by deep sequencing of rearranged TCR beta loci, alongside multiparametric flow cytometry. TCRdb retrieved this table from immuneACCESS and kept in-frame rearrangements only. Not all clones are present; in checked studies, unresolved V genes account for under half, and no reason is known for the remainder. The sample profile shows about 26,000 clones; 83% of them were found once. The top ten hold approximately 3.7% of the sample. Sequencing was performed on peripheral blood, taken from a patient treated with photon-based radiotherapy. The clonotype originates from a woman in her 50s with pancreatic cancer.

This receptor has the CDR3 CASSLKSSGGTEAFF. The bases read TGTGCCAGCAGCTTAAAGAGCTCTGGGGGGACTGAAGCTTTCTTT. The chain is encoded by TRBV7-9 joined to TRBJ1-1, with a weak D call of TRBD1 (5 bases match). The CDR3 measures 15 amino acids from cysteine to phenylalanine. Only the CDR3 DNA is retained, 45 bases long and in frame from the first base. Trimming removed 2 bases from V and 5 bases from J, leaving 15 bases between the germline ends. Per the germline V gene (reference sequence), SEHNR is the CDR1 and FQNEAQ is the CDR2.